Listed below are T cell receptor beta chains from one sample, sequenced in a study of blood T cell repertoires in COVID-19. TCRdb's copy holds only in-frame clones and misses some; the assay was immunoSEQ multiplex PCR. The data show 90,000 to 120,000 clones, with 89% seen just once and nearly 5% held by the top ten. Material for sequencing was peripheral blood. The receptor set was obtained from a man in his forties or fifties with active or convalescent COVID-19. CDR3s include the opening cysteine and the closing phenylalanine or tryptophan. Fields, in order: CDR3 DNA, CDR3 protein, V gene, clone size, D gene, J gene. D genes are given only for firm matches. Clone size appears in some rows only: once, few, many, or a class for an expanded clone.

TGTGCCAGCAGCCGACGGACAGCGGCTAATGAAAAACTGTTTTTT CASSRRTAANEKLFF TRBV14 . . TRBJ1-4
TGTGCCAGCAGCCAGGGGTTGACTGAAGCTTTCTTT CASSQGLTEAFF TRBV7-9 . . TRBJ1-1
TGCGCCAGCAGTGAGATAGGACAGGGGAGGAATGAGCAGTTCTTC CASSEIGQGRNEQFF TRBV10-2 once TRBD1 TRBJ2-1
TGTGCCAGCGCTCCGCACGGGACAGGGGGCTACGAGCAGTACTTC CASAPHGTGGYEQYF TRBV7-2 . TRBD1 TRBJ2-7
TGTGCCAGCACTCTACTAGCGGGAACTTACAATGAGCAGTTCTTC CASTLLAGTYNEQFF TRBV5-4 once TRBD2 TRBJ2-1
TGTGCCAGCGACGGAGGTGGGACCCAGTACTTC CASDGGGTQYF TRBV6-6 . . TRBJ2-5
TGTGCCAGCAGTTGGGCCAGCAATCAGCCCCAGCATTTT CASSWASNQPQHF TRBV12-3/TRBV12-4 . . TRBJ1-5
TGTGCCAGTAGTATGGGGGGTTGGAACACTGAAGCTTTCTTT CASSMGGWNTEAFF TRBV19 . . TRBJ1-1
TGCAGTGCTAGTCTATGGAGCAGAGCCTACGAGCAGTACTTC CSASLWSRAYEQYF TRBV20-1 . . TRBJ2-7
TGTGCCAGCAGAGGGAGCACGGGTCGAAAGTTCTTC CASRGSTGRKFF TRBV6-5 . . TRBJ2-1
TGTGCCATCAGTCCGGGACTAGCGGTGGGAGAGCAGTTCTTC CAISPGLAVGEQFF TRBV10-3 . TRBD2 TRBJ2-1
TGTGCCAGCAGCCCCAAGGGGGCCAAAGAGACCCAGTACTTC CASSPKGAKETQYF TRBV3-1/TRBV3-2 . TRBD1 TRBJ2-5
TGTGCCAGCAGCCCACAGGGGGGTATAGAAAAACTGTTTTTT CASSPQGGIEKLFF TRBV7-2 . TRBD1 TRBJ1-4
TGTGCCAGCAGGGGACAGGGGTCGGCGTATAGCAATCAGCCCCAGCATTTT CASRGQGSAYSNQPQHF TRBV28 . TRBD1 TRBJ1-5
TGTGCCAGCAGCTTACTTCCCTCCGAGGGGACCCAGTACTTC CASSLLPSEGTQYF TRBV7-9 . . TRBJ2-5
TGCGCCAGCAGCGTGCGGATCAATCAGCCCCAGCATTTT CASSVRINQPQHF TRBV4-1 . . TRBJ1-5
TGTGCCACCAGTGACCCGGGACAGGGGGCTCTTAGCAATCAGCCCCAGCATTTT CATSDPGQGALSNQPQHF TRBV24-1 once TRBD1 TRBJ1-5